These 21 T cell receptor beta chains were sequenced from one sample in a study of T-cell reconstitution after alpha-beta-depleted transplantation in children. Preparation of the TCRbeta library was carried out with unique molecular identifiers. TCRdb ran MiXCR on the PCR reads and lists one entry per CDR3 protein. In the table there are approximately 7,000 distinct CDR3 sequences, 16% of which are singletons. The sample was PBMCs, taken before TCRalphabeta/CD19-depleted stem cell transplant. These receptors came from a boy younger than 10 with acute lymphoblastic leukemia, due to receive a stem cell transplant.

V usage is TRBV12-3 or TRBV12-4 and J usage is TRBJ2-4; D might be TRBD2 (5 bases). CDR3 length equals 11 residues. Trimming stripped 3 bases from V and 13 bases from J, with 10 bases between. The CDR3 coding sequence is TGTGCCAGCAGTTTGGGAGAGGACCAGTACTTC. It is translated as CASSLGEDQYF.

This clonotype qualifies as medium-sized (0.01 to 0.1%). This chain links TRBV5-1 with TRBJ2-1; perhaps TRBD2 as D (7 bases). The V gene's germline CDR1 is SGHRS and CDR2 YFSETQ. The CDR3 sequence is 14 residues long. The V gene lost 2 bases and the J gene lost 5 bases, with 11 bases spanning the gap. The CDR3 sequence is CASSFTGGNNEQFF. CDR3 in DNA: TGCGCCAGCAGCTTCACGGGGGGCAACAATGAGCAGTTCTTC.

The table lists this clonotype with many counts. CDR3 coding DNA: TGTGCCAGCAGCCCGGCGCCCGACAGGGGGCGGGAGACCCAGTACTTC. It encodes CASSPAPDRGRETQYF. The chain is built from TRBV7-6 and TRBJ2-5; 10 nucleotides line up with TRBD1. The V and J ends lost 5 bases and 5 bases, in that order; junction bases with no gene match: 11. The CDR3 is 16 residues long. The germline V gene encodes CDR1 SGHVS and CDR2 FNYEAQ.

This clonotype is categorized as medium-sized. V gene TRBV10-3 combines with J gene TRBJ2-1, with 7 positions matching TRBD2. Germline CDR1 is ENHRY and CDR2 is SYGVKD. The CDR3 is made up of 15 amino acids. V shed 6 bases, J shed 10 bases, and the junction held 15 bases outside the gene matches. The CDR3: CAIRPGLQPRGEQFF. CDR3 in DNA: TGTGCCATCAGGCCGGGACTACAACCCCGGGGGGAGCAGTTCTTC.

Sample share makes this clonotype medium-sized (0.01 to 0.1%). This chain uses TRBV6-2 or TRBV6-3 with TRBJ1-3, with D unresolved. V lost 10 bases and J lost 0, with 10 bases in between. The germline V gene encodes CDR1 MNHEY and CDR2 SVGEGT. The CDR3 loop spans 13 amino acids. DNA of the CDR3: TGTGCCACCCTCGCTGACTCTGGAAACACCATATATTTT. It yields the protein CATLADSGNTIYF.

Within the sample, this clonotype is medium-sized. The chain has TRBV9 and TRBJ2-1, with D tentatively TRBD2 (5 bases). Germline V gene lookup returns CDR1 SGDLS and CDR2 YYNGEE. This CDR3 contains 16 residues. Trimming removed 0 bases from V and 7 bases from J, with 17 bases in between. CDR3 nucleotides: TGTGCCAGCAGCGTAGGTCCCAGCTCGGGGATGAATGAGCAGTTCTTC. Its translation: CASSVGPSSGMNEQFF.

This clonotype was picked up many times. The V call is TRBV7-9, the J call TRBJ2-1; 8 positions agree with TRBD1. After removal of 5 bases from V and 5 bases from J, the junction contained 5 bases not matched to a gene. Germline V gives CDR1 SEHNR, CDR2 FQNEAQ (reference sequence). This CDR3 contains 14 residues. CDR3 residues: CASSLGQGNNEQFF. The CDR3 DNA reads TGTGCCAGCAGCCTCGGACAGGGAAACAATGAGCAGTTCTTC.

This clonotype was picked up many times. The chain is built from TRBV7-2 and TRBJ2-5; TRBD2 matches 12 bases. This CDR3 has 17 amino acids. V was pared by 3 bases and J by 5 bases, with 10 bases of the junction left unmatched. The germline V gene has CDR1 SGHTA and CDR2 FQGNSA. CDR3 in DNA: TGTGCCAGCAGCTTTTCTACCCGACTAGCGGGGGCGGAGACCCAGTACTTC. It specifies CASSFSTRLAGAETQYF.

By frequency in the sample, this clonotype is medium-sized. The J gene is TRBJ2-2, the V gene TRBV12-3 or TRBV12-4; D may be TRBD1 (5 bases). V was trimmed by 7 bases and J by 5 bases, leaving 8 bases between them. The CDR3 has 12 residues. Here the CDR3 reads CASTSGTGELFF. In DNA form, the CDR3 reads TGTGCCAGCACCTCAGGGACCGGGGAGCTGTTTTTT.

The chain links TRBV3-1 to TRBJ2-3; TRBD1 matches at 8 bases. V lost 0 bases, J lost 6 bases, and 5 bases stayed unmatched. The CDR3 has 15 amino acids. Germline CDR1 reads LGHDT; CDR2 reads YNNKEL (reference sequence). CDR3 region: CASSQDRTGGDTQYF. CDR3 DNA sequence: TGTGCCAGCAGCCAAGATCGAACAGGGGGGGATACGCAGTATTTT.

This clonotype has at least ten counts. The CDR3 DNA reads as TGTGCCAGCACCCCCCGACTTTGGAAACATAAGGGTGAGCAGTTCTTC. Translating gives CASTPRLWKHKGEQFF. The chain has TRBV12-3 or TRBV12-4 and TRBJ2-1; the D is unclear. There are 16 residues in the CDR3. V was trimmed by 7 bases and J by 9 bases, leaving 25 bases between them.

CDR3 residues: CASSPDRLTQYF. The CDR3 DNA reads TGTGCCAGCTCACCGGACCGGTTGACCCAGTACTTC. The chain recombines TRBV18 with TRBJ2-5; D unclear. Deletions cut 3 bases from V and 7 bases from J, with 9 bases between. The CDR3 totals 12 residues. The V gene's germline CDR1 is KGHSH and CDR2 LQKENI.

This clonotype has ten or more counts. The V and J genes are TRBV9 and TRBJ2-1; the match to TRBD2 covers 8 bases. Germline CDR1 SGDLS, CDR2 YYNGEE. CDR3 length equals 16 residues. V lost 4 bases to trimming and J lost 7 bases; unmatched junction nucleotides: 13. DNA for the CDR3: TGTGCCAGCAGCCCAACCGCCGGGGGGGCCGGGAATGAGCAGTTCTTC. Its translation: CASSPTAGGAGNEQFF.

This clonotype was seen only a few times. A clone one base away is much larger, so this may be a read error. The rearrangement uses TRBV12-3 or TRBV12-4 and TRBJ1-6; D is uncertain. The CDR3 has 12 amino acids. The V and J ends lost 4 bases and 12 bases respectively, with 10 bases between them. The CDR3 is CASSSRGGPLHF. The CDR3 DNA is TGTGCCAGCAGTTCCCGGGGAGGACCCCTCCACTTT.

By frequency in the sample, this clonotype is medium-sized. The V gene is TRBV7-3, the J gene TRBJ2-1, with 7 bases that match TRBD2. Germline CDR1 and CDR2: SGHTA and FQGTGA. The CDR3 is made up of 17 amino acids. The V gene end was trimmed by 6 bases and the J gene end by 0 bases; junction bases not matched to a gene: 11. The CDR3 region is CASSRLAGYSSYNEQFF. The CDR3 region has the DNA TGTGCCAGCAGTCGGTTAGCGGGCTATAGCTCCTACAATGAGCAGTTCTTC.

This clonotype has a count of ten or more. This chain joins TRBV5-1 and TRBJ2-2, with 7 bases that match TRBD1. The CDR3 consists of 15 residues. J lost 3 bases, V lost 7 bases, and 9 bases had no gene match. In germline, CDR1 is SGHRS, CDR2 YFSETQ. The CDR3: CASGNRGSDTGELFF. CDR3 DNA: TGCGCCAGCGGTAACAGGGGATCGGACACCGGGGAGCTGTTTTTT. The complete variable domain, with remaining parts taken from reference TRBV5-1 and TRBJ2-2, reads KAGVTQTPRYLIKTRGQQVTLSCSPISGHRSVSWYQQTPGQGLQFLFEYFSETQRNKGNFPGRFSGRQFSNSRSEMNVSTLELGDSALYLCASGNRGSDTGELFFGEGSRLTVL.

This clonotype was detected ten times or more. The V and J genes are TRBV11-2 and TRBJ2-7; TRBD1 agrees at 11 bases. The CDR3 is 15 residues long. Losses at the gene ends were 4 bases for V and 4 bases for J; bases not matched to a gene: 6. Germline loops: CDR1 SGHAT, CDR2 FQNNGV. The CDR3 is CASSSPGQGVYEQYF. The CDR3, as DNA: TGTGCCAGCAGCTCACCGGGACAGGGGGTTTACGAGCAGTACTTC.

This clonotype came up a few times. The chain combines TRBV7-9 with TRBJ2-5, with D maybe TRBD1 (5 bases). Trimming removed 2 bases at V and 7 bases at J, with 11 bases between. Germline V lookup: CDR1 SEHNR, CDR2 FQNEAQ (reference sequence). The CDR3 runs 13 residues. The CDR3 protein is CASSLRTGATQYF. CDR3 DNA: TGTGCCAGCAGCTTACGTACAGGAGCGACCCAGTACTTC.

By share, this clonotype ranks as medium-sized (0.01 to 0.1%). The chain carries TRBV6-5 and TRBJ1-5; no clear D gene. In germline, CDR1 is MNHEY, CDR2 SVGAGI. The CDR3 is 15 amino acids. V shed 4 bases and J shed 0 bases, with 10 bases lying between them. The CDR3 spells CASSSTQYSNQPQHF. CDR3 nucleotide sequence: TGTGCCAGCAGTTCTACTCAGTATAGCAATCAGCCCCAGCATTTT.

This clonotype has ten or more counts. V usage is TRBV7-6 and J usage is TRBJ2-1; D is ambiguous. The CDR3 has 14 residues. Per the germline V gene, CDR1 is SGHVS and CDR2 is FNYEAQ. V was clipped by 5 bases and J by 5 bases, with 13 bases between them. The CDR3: CASSPSMGDNEQFF. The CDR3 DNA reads TGTGCCAGCAGCCCCTCTATGGGTGACAATGAGCAGTTCTTC. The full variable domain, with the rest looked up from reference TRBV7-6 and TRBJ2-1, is GAGVSQSPRYKVTKRGQDVALRCDPISGHVSLYWYRQALGQGPEFLTYFNYEAQQDKSGLPNDRFSAERPEGSISTLTIQRTEQRDSAMYRCASSPSMGDNEQFFGPGTRLTVL.

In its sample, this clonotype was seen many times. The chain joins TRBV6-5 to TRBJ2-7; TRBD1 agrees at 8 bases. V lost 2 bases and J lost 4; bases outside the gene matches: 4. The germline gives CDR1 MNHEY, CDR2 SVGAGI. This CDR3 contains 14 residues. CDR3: CASSYDRGSYEQYF. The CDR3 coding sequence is TGTGCCAGCAGTTACGACAGGGGAAGTTACGAGCAGTACTTC.